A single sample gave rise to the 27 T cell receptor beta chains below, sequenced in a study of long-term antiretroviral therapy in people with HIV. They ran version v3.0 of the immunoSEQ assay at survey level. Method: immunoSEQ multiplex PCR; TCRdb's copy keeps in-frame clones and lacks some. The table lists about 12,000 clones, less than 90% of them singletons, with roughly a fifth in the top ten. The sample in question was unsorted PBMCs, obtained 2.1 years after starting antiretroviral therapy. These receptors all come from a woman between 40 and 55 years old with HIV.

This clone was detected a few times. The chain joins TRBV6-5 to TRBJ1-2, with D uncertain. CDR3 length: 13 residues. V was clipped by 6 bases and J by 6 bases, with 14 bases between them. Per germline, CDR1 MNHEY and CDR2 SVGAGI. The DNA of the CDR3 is TGTGCCAGCAGAGGGTTGGTGATAGATGGCTACACCTTC. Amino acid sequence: CASRGLVIDGYTF.

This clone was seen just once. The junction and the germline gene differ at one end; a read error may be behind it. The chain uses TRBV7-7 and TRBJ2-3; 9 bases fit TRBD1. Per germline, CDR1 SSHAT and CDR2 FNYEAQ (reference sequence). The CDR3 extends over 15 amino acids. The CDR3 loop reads CASSPTGGEGDTQYF. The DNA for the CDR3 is TGTGCTAGCAGTCCTACAGGGGGCGAGGGAGATACGCAGTATTTT.

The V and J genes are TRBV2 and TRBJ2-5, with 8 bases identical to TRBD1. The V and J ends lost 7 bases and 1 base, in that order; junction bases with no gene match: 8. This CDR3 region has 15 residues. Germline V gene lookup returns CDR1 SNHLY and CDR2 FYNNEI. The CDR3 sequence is CASTRDRGPQETQYF. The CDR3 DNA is TGTGCCAGCACGCGAGACAGGGGACCCCAAGAGACCCAGTACTTC.

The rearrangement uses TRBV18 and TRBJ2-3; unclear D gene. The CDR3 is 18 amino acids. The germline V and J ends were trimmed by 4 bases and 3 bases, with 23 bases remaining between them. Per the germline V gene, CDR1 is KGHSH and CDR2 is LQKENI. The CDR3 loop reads CASSLSRTGGRTTDTQYF. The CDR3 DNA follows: TGTGCCAGCTCACTAAGTCGGACCGGCGGACGGACGACAGATACGCAGTATTTT. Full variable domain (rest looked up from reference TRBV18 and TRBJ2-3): NAGVMQNPRHLVRRRGQEARLRCSPMKGHSHVYWYRQLPEEGLKFMVYLQKENIIDESGMPKERFSAEFPKEGPSILRIQQVVRGDSAAYFCASSLSRTGGRTTDTQYFGPGTRLTVL.

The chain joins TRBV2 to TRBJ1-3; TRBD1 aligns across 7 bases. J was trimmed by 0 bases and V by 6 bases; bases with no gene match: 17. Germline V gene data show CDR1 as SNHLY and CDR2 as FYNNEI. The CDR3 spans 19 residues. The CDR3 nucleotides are TGTGCCAGCAGATACGGCCGGGACAGCCAGATGTTCTCTGGAAACACCATATATTTT. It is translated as CASRYGRDSQMFSGNTIYF.

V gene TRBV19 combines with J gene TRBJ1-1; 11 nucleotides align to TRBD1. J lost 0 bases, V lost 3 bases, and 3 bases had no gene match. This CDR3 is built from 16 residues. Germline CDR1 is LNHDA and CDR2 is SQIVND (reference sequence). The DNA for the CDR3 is TGTGCCAGTAGTATTGGACAGGGGGCTTTGAACACTGAAGCTTTCTTT. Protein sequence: CASSIGQGALNTEAFF.

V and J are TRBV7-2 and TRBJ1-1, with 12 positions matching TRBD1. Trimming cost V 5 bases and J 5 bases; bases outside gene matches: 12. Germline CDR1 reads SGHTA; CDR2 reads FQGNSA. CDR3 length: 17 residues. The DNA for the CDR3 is TGTGCCAGCAGCGCTTCCCCGGGACAGGGGGCGCGGACTGAAGCTTTCTTT. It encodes CASSASPGQGARTEAFF.

CDR3 in amino acids: CAWSRNRQGSGYTF. Written as DNA, the CDR3 is TGTGCCTGGAGTCGTAACCGACAGGGTAGTGGCTACACCTTC. V is TRBV30 and J is TRBJ1-2; 7 bases map to TRBD1. Per the germline V gene, CDR1 is GTSNPN and CDR2 is SVGIG (reference sequence). The CDR3 has 14 residues. J was trimmed by 7 bases and V by 2 bases; bases with no gene match: 10.

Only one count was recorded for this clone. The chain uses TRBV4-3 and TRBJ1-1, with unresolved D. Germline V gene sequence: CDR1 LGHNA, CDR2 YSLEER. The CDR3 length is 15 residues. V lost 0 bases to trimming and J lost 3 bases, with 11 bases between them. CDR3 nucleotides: TGCGCCAGCAGCCAAGATGAGCTTTTGGACACTGAAGCTTTCTTT. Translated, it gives CASSQDELLDTEAFF.

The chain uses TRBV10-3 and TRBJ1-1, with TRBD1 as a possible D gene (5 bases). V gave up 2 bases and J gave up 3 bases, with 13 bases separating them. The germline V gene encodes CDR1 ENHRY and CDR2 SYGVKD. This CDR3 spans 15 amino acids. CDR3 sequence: CAISEVGRRDTEAFF. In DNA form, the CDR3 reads TGTGCCATCAGTGAGGTGGGACGGCGGGACACTGAAGCTTTCTTT.

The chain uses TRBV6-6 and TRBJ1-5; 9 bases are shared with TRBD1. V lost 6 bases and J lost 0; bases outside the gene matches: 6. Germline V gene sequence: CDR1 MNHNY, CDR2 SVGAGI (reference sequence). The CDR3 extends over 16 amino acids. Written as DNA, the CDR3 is TGTGCCAGCAGCCAACCGGGACAGGGTAGCAATCAGCCCCAGCATTTT. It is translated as CASSQPGQGSNQPQHF.

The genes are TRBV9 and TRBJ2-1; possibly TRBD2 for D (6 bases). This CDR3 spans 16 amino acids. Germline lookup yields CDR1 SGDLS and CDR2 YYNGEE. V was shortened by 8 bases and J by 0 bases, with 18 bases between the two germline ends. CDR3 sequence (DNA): TGTGCCAGTGATACAGGAGGGGCGGACTCCTACAATGAGCAGTTCTTC. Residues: CASDTGGADSYNEQFF.

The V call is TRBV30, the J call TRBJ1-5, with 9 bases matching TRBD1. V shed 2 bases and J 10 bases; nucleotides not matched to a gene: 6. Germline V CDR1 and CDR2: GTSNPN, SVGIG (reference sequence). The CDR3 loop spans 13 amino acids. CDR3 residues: CAWSPRDREPQHF. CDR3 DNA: TGTGCCTGGAGTCCCCGGGACAGGGAACCCCAGCATTTT.

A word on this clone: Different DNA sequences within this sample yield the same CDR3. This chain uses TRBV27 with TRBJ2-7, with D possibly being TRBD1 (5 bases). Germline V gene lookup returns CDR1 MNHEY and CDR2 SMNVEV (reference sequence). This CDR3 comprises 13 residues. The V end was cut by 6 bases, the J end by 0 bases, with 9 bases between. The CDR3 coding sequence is TGTGCCAGCAGACTGGACATCTCCTACGAGCAGTACTTC. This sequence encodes CASRLDISYEQYF.

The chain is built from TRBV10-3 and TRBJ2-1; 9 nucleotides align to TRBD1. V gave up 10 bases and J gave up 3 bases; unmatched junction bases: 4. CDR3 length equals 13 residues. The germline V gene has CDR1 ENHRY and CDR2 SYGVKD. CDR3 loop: CATTGQGYNEQFF. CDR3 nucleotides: TGTGCCACCACGGGACAGGGCTACAATGAGCAGTTCTTC.

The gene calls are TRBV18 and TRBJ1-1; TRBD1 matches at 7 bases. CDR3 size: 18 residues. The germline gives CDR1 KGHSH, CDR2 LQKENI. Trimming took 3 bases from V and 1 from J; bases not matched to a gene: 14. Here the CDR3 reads CASSPRTGGPQRNTEAFF. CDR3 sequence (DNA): TGTGCCAGCTCACCCCGGACAGGCGGACCCCAAAGGAACACTGAAGCTTTCTTT. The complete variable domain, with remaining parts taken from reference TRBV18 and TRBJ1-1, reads NAGVMQNPRHLVRRRGQEARLRCSPMKGHSHVYWYRQLPEEGLKFMVYLQKENIIDESGMPKERFSAEFPKEGPSILRIQQVVRGDSAAYFCASSPRTGGPQRNTEAFFGQGTRLTVV.

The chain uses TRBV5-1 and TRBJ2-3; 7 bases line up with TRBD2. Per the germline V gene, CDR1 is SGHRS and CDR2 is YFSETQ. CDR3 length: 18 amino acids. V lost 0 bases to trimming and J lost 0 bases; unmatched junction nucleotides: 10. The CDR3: CASSLGGFSGPSTDTQYF. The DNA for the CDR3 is TGCGCCAGCAGCTTGGGAGGGTTTAGCGGGCCTAGCACAGATACGCAGTATTTT.

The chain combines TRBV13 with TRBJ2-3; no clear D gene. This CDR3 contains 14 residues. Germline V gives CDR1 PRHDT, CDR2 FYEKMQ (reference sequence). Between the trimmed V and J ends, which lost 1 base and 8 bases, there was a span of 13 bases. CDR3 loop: CASSLEFSPGTQYF. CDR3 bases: TGTGCCAGCAGCTTAGAATTTTCCCCAGGTACGCAGTATTTT.

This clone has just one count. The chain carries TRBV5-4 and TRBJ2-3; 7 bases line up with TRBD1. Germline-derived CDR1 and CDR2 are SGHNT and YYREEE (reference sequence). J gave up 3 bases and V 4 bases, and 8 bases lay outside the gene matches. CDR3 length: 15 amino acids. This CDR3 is CASSPAGTATDTQYF. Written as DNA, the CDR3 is TGTGCCAGCAGCCCTGCCGGGACAGCAACAGATACGCAGTATTTT.

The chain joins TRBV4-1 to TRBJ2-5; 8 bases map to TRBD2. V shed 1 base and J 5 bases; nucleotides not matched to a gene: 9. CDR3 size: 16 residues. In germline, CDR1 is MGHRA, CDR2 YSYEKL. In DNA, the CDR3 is TGCGCCAGCAGCCAAGCGATGGGACTAGTAGGCGAGACCCAGTACTTC. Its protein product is CASSQAMGLVGETQYF.

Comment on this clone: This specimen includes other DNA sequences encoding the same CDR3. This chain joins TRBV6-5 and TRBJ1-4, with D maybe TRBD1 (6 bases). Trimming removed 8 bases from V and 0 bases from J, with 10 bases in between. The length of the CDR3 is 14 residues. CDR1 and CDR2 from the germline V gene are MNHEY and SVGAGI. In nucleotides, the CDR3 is TGTGCCAGCCGGGGACACACAACTAATGAAAAACTGTTTTTT. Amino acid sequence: CASRGHTTNEKLFF.

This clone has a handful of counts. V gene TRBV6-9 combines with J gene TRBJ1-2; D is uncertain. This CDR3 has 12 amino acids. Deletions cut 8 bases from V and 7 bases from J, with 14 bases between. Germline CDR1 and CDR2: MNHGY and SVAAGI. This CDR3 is CASATGWSGYTF. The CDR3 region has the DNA TGTGCCAGCGCCACGGGTTGGTCTGGCTACACCTTC.

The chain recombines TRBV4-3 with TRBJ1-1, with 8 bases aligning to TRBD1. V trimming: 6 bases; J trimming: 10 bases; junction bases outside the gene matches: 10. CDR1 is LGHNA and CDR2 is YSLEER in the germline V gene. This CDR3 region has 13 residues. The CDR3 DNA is TGCGCCAGCAGTCCAGACAGGGGTAAGGTAGCTTTCTTT. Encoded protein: CASSPDRGKVAFF.

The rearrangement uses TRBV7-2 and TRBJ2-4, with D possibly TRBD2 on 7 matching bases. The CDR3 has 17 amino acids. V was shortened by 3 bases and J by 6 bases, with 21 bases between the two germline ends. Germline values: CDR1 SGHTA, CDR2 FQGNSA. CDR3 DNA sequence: TGTGCCAGCAGCTTTGGAGGAGGCGGGGGCGCAGGAAACATTCAGTACTTC. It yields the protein CASSFGGGGGAGNIQYF. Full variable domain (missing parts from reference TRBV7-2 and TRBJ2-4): GAGVSQSPSNKVTEKGKDVELRCDPISGHTALYWYRQSLGQGLEFLIYFQGNSAPDKSGLPSDRFSAERTGGSVSTLTIQRTQQEDSAVYLCASSFGGGGGAGNIQYFGAGTRLSVL.

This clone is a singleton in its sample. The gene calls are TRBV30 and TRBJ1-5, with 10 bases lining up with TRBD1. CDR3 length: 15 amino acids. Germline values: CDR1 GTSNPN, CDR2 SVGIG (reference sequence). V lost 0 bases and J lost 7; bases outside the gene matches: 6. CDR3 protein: CAWSVGTGAGQPQHF. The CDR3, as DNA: TGTGCCTGGAGTGTAGGGACAGGGGCCGGGCAGCCCCAGCATTTT.

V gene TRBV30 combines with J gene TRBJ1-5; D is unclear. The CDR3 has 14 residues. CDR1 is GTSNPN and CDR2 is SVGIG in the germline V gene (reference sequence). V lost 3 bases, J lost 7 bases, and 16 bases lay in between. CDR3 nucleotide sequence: TGTGCCTGGAGCGGAGGCTCAACGGGACAGCCCCAGCATTTT. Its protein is CAWSGGSTGQPQHF.

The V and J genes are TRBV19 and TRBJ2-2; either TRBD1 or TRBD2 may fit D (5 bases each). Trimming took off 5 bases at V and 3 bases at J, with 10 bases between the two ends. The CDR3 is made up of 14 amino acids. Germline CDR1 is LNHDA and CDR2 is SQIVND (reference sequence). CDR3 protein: CASSWGKDTGELFF. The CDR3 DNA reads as TGTGCCAGTAGTTGGGGGAAGGACACCGGGGAGCTGTTTTTT. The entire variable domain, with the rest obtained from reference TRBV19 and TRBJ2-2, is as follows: DGGITQSPKYLFRKEGQNVTLSCEQNLNHDAMYWYRQDPGQGLRLIYYSQIVNDFQKGDIAEGYSVSREKKESFPLTVTSAQKNPTAFYLCASSWGKDTGELFFGEGSRLTVL.